This entry describes one T cell receptor (beta chain). One junction end does not reproduce the germline sequence, and a read error may be involved. Germline V gene data show CDR1 as MNHGY and CDR2 as SAAAGT. CDR3 size: 14 residues. These data are taken from a study of tumor-infiltrating lymphocytes in oesophageal squamous cell carcinoma. TCRdb redid the calling of the PCR reads with MiXCR, one entry per CDR3 protein. The table shows 20,000 or so distinct CDR3 sequences, with roughly 40% occurring only once. Input material: esophageal tumor tissue. V usage is TRBV6-8 and J usage is TRBJ2-7; 7 positions match TRBD1. The TCR comes from a male donor with esophageal squamous cell carcinoma. The CDR3: CASSSDRPYSPLHF. The CDR3 nucleotides read TGTGCCAGCAGTTCGGACAGGCCGTATTCACCCCTCCACTTC.